This TCR beta chain originates from a study of T cell responses to AZD1222 COVID-19 vaccine. Study-level points and caveats: Among the donors, most were white British and more were female, and clonal diversity was possibly underestimated.

Here immunoSEQ multiplex PCR was the method, and the copy in TCRdb shows in-frame clones only, minus some. Among 130,000 or so clones, approximately 90% were seen once, and the ten largest hold 11%. A note on this clone: The antigen is undetermined.

The clonotype originates from an adult in good health. Specimen: peripheral blood, collected on day 0 of MenACWY control vaccination.

The CDR3 here is CSASELGTSGSREQFF. The CDR3 DNA sequence: TGCAGTGCTAGTGAGCTGGGGACTAGCGGGAGTCGTGAGCAGTTCTTC. This sequence joins TRBV20-1 and TRBJ2-1; 14 bases are shared with TRBD2. This CDR3 has 16 amino acids. The germline V gene encodes CDR1 DFQATT and CDR2 SNEGSKA (reference sequence). V was clipped by 3 bases and J by 9 bases; unmatched bases: 10.